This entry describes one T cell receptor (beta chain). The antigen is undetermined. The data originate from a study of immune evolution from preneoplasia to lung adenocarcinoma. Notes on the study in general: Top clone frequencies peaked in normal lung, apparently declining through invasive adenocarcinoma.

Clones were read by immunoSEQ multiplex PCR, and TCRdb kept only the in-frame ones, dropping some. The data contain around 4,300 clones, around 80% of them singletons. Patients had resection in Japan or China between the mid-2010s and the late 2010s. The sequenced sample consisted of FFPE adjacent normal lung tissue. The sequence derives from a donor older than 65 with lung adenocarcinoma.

As DNA, the CDR3 is TGTGCCAGCAGCACACTAGCGAACACCGGGGAGCTGTTTTTT. Translation gives CASSTLANTGELFF. The V gene is TRBV7-2, the J gene TRBJ2-2; D is perhaps TRBD2 (5 bases). The CDR3 consists of 14 residues. Germline V CDR1 and CDR2: SGHTA, FQGNSA. Trimming took 5 bases from V and 0 from J, leaving 7 bases between them.